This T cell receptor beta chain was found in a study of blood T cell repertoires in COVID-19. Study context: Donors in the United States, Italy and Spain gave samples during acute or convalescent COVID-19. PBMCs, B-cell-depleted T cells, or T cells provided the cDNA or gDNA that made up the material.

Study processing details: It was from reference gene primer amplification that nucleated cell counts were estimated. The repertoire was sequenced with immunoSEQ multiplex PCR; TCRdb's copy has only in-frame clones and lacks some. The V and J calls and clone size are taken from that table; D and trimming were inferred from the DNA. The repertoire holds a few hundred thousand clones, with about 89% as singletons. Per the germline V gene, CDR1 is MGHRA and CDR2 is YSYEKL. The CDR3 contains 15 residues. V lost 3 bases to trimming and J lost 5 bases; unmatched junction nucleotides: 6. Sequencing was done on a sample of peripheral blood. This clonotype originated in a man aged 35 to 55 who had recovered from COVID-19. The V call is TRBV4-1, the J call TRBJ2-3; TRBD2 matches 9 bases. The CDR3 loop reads CASSHSAGGRDTQYF. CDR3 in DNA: TGCGCCAGCAGCCATTCCGCGGGGGGGAGAGATACGCAGTATTTT.